Listed below are T cell receptor beta chains from one sample, sequenced in a study of T cells in Graves' hyperthyroidism and ophthalmopathy. TCRdb reanalysed the multiplex PCR reads using MiXCR and keeps one entry per CDR3 protein. The data hold 200,000 to 300,000 distinct CDR3 sequences, with approximately 25% observed a single time. The sample was blood. Source of these receptors: a woman aged 40 to 49 with Graves' ophthalmopathy. Each CDR3 is given with its conserved first and last residue. D genes are given only for firm matches. Size tells how often a clone was seen (once, few, many) or the class of an expanded clone, and some rows leave it out.

V gene	D gene	clone size	J gene	CDR3 protein	CDR3 DNA
TRBV6-5	TRBD1	NA	TRBJ1-6	CASSSGTGGSNSPLHF	TGTGCCAGCAGTTCCGGGACAGGGGGCTCGAATTCACCCCTCCACTTT
TRBV20-1	NA	many	TRBJ1-5	CSARSRVSYSNQPQHF	TGCAGTGCTAGATCTCGCGTCAGTTATAGCAATCAGCCCCAGCATTTT
TRBV28	TRBD1	NA	TRBJ2-7	CSSSTGTGVWEQYF	TGTTCCAGCAGTACCGGGACAGGGGTCTGGGAGCAGTACTTC
TRBV11-2	NA	many	TRBJ2-5	CASSLGPAPQETQYF	TGTGCCAGCAGCTTGGGACCAGCTCCCCAAGAGACCCAGTACTTC
TRBV18	TRBD2	many	TRBJ2-5	CASSPPGGVAGGDETQYF	TGTGCCAGCTCACCACCCGGGGGCGTGGCGGGAGGAGATGAGACCCAGTACTTC
TRBV7-9	TRBD1	many	TRBJ2-2	CASDRDRGTGELFF	TGTGCCAGTGACCGGGACAGGGGGACCGGGGAGCTGTTTTTT
TRBV6-5	NA	many	TRBJ1-5	CASDPGLQDQPQHF	TGTGCCAGCGATCCGGGACTTCAAGATCAGCCCCAGCATTTT
TRBV19	TRBD1	many	TRBJ1-1	CASRGTGGLVTEAFF	TGTGCCAGTAGGGGGACAGGTGGCTTGGTCACTGAAGCTTTCTTT
TRBV6-2/TRBV6-3	NA	many	TRBJ2-1	CASSYSSEQFF	TGTGCCAGCAGTTACTCGTCTGAGCAGTTCTTC
TRBV30	NA	few	TRBJ1-1	CAWSVLTFEAFF	TGTGCCTGGAGTGTATTGACCTTCGAAGCTTTCTTT
TRBV13	TRBD2	many	TRBJ2-7	CASSSTGLAGAGEQYF	TGTGCCAGCAGCTCCACCGGACTAGCGGGAGCGGGGGAGCAGTACTTC
TRBV2	TRBD1	many	TRBJ1-1	CASSRRQGPNTEAFF	TGTGCCAGCAGCCGCCGACAGGGACCGAACACTGAAGCTTTCTTT
TRBV10-3	TRBD1	many	TRBJ1-1	CAISEAGQGTEAFF	TGTGCCATCAGTGAGGCTGGACAGGGCACTGAAGCTTTCTTT
TRBV10-1	NA	many	TRBJ2-2	CASSGATANTGELFF	TGCGCCAGCAGTGGCGCGACCGCGAACACCGGGGAGCTGTTTTTT
TRBV6-1	NA	many	TRBJ2-7	CASSKGVTYEQYF	TGTGCCAGCAGTAAAGGGGTGACCTACGAGCAGTACTTC
TRBV12-3/TRBV12-4	NA	NA	TRBJ1-2	CASSLSDGAYGYTF	TGTGCCAGCAGCCTCAGCGACGGAGCCTATGGCTACACCTTC
TRBV11-2	TRBD2	many	TRBJ2-5	CASTIRLAGSQETQYF	TGTGCCAGCACCATCAGGCTAGCGGGGTCCCAAGAGACCCAGTACTTC
TRBV10-3	TRBD1	many	TRBJ1-2	CAISDYGQESPYGYTF	TGTGCCATCAGTGATTACGGACAGGAAAGTCCCTATGGCTACACCTTC
TRBV29-1	TRBD1	many	TRBJ1-5	CSVVGDSYNQPQHF	TGCAGCGTTGTCGGGGACAGCTACAATCAGCCCCAGCATTTT
TRBV12-3/TRBV12-4	NA	many	TRBJ1-2	CASSPPSDYGYTF	TGTGCCAGCAGTCCCCCCAGTGACTATGGCTACACCTTC
TRBV24-1	NA	many	TRBJ2-2	CATSDRGQGSNTGELFF	TGTGCCACCAGTGACCGCGGGCAGGGATCGAACACCGGGGAGCTGTTTTTT
TRBV6-5	NA	many	TRBJ1-1	CASSPMNTEAFF	TGTGCCTCTTCCCCCATGAACACTGAAGCTTTCTTT
TRBV6-2/TRBV6-3	NA	many	TRBJ1-2	CASSEGSRGLNYGYTF	TGTGCCAGCAGCGAGGGCAGTCGGGGACTCAACTATGGCTACACCTTC
TRBV9	NA	many	TRBJ2-7	CASSGGALGTYEQYF	TGTGCCAGCAGCGGCGGGGCTTTGGGCACCTACGAGCAGTACTTC
TRBV18	TRBD1	NA	TRBJ2-7	CASSPYDRDEQYF	TGTGCCAGCTCACCATATGACAGGGACGAGCAGTACTTC
TRBV27	NA	NA	TRBJ2-7	CASSERGGEQYF	TGTGCCAGCAGTGAAAGGGGAGGCGAGCAGTACTTC